This T cell receptor (beta chain) was sequenced in a study of blood T cell repertoires in COVID-19. The CDR3 covers 14 residues. Unmatched junction bases numbered 6, after V lost 6 bases and J lost 2 bases. The germline CDR1 and CDR2 sequences are LNHDA and SQIVND (reference sequence). Clones were sequenced by immunoSEQ multiplex PCR, and TCRdb holds only the in-frame ones, with some missing. This sample yields 140,000 or so clones, of which around 81% are seen a single time; over 8% belongs to the top ten. The specimen sequenced was peripheral blood. This receptor was taken from a human donor in a cohort sampled during active COVID-19. The chain couples TRBV19 to TRBJ2-7; 8 positions agree with TRBD2. The CDR3 nucleotides are TGTGCCAGTAGCCTGACTAGCGCCGCCTACGAGCAGTACTTC. Residues: CASSLTSAAYEQYF.